Below, 26 T cell receptor beta chains from the same sample are listed, as sequenced in a study of T-cell memory formation after mild COVID-19. TCRdb independently ran MiXCR on the 5' RACE reads; one entry per CDR3 protein. The repertoire holds under 250,000 distinct CDR3 sequences, with more than 8% as singletons. Sequencing was done on a sample of PBMCs or a T cell subset sorted from them (not recorded which). The receptors derive from a man aged 18 to 30 who had mild COVID-19 (a few samples of this study predate the infection). Cell type and time point are not known.

In this sample, this clonotype turned up a few times. The genes are TRBV5-6 and TRBJ1-5, with TRBD1 identical over 10 bases. The CDR3 runs 14 residues. Germline CDR1 is SGHDT and CDR2 is YYEEEE. Trimming cost V 4 bases and J 6 bases; bases outside gene matches: 4. The chain's CDR3 is CASSAGQGGQPQHF. CDR3 sequence (DNA): TGTGCCAGCAGCGCAGGACAGGGGGGTCAGCCCCAGCATTTT.

This clonotype was detected a few times. The chain carries TRBV25-1 and TRBJ2-5; D unclear. Germline values: CDR1 MGHDK, CDR2 SYGVNS. The CDR3 contains 13 residues. V was pared by 0 bases and J by 1 base, with 3 bases between. CDR3 coding DNA: TGTGCCAGCAGTGAATATACCCAAGAGACCCAGTACTTC. It yields the protein CASSEYTQETQYF. Variable domain in full (rest from reference TRBV25-1 and TRBJ2-5): EADIYQTPRYLVIGTGKKITLECSQTMGHDKMYWYQQDPGMELHLIHYSYGVNSTEKGDLSSESTVSRIRTEHFPLTLESARPSHTSQYLCASSEYTQETQYFGPGTRLLVL.

The V gene is TRBV7-3, the J gene TRBJ1-3, with 9 bases fitting TRBD1. Looked up from germline, CDR1 is SGHTA and CDR2 is FQGTGA. Trimming took 5 bases from V and 0 from J; bases not matched to a gene: 8. The CDR3 loop spans 17 amino acids. CDR3 protein: CASSPKGQGHSGNTIYF. DNA of the CDR3: TGTGCCAGCAGCCCCAAGGGACAGGGCCACTCTGGAAACACCATATATTTT.

This clonotype was recorded a few times. The chain has TRBV4-3 and TRBJ2-4, with D unclear. The CDR3 spans 18 residues. The V gene's germline CDR1 is LGHNA and CDR2 YSLEER. The V end lost 0 bases, the J end lost 0 bases, and 15 bases lay between the germline ends. The CDR3 DNA reads as TGCGCCAGCAGCCAAGATGACGGAGCAGGACGAGCCAAAAACATTCAGTACTTC. Translated: CASSQDDGAGRAKNIQYF.

This clonotype was counted between two and nine times. V is TRBV3-1 and J is TRBJ1-1; D gene unclear. Germline V gene data show CDR1 as LGHDT and CDR2 as YNNKEL (reference sequence). V lost 3 bases and J lost 0, with 5 bases in between. This CDR3 has 13 amino acids. The CDR3 is CASSQLLNTEAFF. CDR3 coding DNA: TGTGCCAGCAGCCAGCTTTTGAACACTGAAGCTTTCTTT. The variable domain in full, completed from reference TRBV3-1 and TRBJ1-1, reads DTAVSQTPKYLVTQMGNDKSIKCEQNLGHDTMYWYKQDSKKFLKIMFSYNNKELIINETVPNRFSPKSPDKAHLNLHINSLELGDSAVYFCASSQLLNTEAFFGQGTRLTVV.

This clonotype was detected only a few times. The chain combines TRBV18 with TRBJ1-4; no reliable D call. The length of the CDR3 is 14 residues. In germline, CDR1 is KGHSH, CDR2 LQKENI. Trimming stripped 1 base from V and 1 base from J, with 4 bases between. This CDR3 reads CASSPQGTNEKLFF. Written as DNA, the CDR3 is TGTGCCAGCTCACCACAGGGAACTAATGAAAAACTGTTTTTT.

The chain uses TRBV2 and TRBJ2-7; a possible D gene is TRBD2 (5 bases). In germline, CDR1 is SNHLY, CDR2 FYNNEI. This CDR3 comprises 12 residues. The V and J ends lost 1 base and 7 bases respectively, with 8 bases between them. The CDR3 loop reads CASSEEPGEQYF. The CDR3 DNA sequence: TGTGCCAGCAGTGAAGAGCCGGGGGAGCAGTACTTC.

Ten or more counts support this clonotype. The chain joins TRBV5-6 to TRBJ2-7; D is possibly TRBD2 (6 bases). Trimming took off 4 bases at V and 0 bases at J, with 11 bases between the two ends. The CDR3 extends over 14 amino acids. Germline CDR1 SGHDT, CDR2 YYEEEE. CDR3 protein: CASSGKDYSYEQYF. The CDR3 nucleotides are TGTGCCAGCAGCGGGAAGGACTACTCCTACGAGCAGTACTTC.

This clonotype was seen a handful of times. The chain is built from TRBV10-3 and TRBJ1-5; the D gene is possibly TRBD1 (6 bases). Germline-derived CDR1 and CDR2 are ENHRY and SYGVKD. Trimming stripped 3 bases from V and 7 bases from J, with 10 bases between. The CDR3 length is 13 residues. CDR3 sequence: CAISDDGTQPQHF. The CDR3 DNA reads TGTGCCATCAGTGATGACGGGACACAGCCCCAGCATTTT.

This clonotype was counted only a few times. The gene calls are TRBV12-3 or TRBV12-4 and TRBJ2-3, with TRBD2 identical over 9 bases. The V and J ends lost 6 bases and 4 bases, in that order; junction bases with no gene match: 8. The CDR3 sequence is 15 residues long. The CDR3 bases are TGTGCCAGCAGGGGCGGGGGGGCCGGTTCAGATACGCAGTATTTT. It translates to CASRGGGAGSDTQYF.

Ten or more counts support this clonotype. This chain links TRBV7-2 with TRBJ2-7, with D possibly being TRBD2 (5 bases). The CDR3 is 19 residues long. The V and J ends lost 5 bases and 9 bases respectively, with 35 bases between them. Germline CDR1 is SGHTA and CDR2 is FQGNSA. DNA of the CDR3: TGTGCCAGCAGCGCAACCCCACCGGGCGGGTTAACGCTCCAGTCAGGGCAGTACTTC. Encoded protein: CASSATPPGGLTLQSGQYF.

The V gene is TRBV29-1, the J gene TRBJ2-1; D perhaps matches TRBD2 (6 bases). V lost 1 base and J lost 9, with 16 bases in between. Germline V lookup: CDR1 SQVTM, CDR2 ANQGSEA. The CDR3 has 14 amino acids. The CDR3 loop is CSVEVGSRRGEQFF. Here the CDR3 DNA reads TGCAGCGTTGAAGTCGGTAGTAGGAGGGGTGAGCAGTTCTTC.

This chain uses TRBV18 with TRBJ1-2; D possibly corresponds to TRBD1 (6 bases). The CDR3 is 14 amino acids. Germline assignment: CDR1 KGHSH and CDR2 LQKENI. Trimming removed 4 bases from V and 4 bases from J, with 13 bases in between. CDR3 region: CASSLPDSFYGYTF. The CDR3, as DNA: TGTGCCAGCTCACTGCCGGACAGCTTCTATGGCTACACCTTC.

The rearrangement joins TRBV12-3 or TRBV12-4 to TRBJ1-1; 7 positions agree with TRBD1. The CDR3 runs to 15 residues. The V segment lost 1 base and the J segment 8 bases; nucleotides outside the gene matches: 10. The chain's CDR3 is CASSLDPQGGMEAFF. The CDR3 DNA reads TGTGCCAGCAGTTTAGATCCCCAGGGGGGAATGGAAGCTTTCTTT.

The chain has TRBV12-3 or TRBV12-4 and TRBJ2-4; 7 nucleotides agree with TRBD1. Losses at the gene ends were 3 bases for V and 7 bases for J; bases not matched to a gene: 3. This CDR3 has 13 amino acids. CDR3 in amino acids: CASSFGTANIQYF. In DNA, the CDR3 is TGTGCCAGCAGTTTTGGGACAGCCAACATTCAGTACTTC.

The chain is built from TRBV20-1 and TRBJ2-2, with 9 bases matching TRBD1. The junction had 5 bases not matched to a gene; V was cut back by 0 bases and J by 3 bases. Germline V gene data show CDR1 as DFQATT and CDR2 as SNEGSKA (reference sequence). There are 16 residues in the CDR3. The DNA of the CDR3 is TGCAGTGCTAGAGAATTGCGGACAGGGGACACCGGGGAGCTGTTTTTT. Its translation is CSARELRTGDTGELFF.

This clonotype was seen a handful of times. This chain links TRBV11-2 with TRBJ2-3; 12 bases map to TRBD2. Unmatched junction bases numbered 4, after V lost 0 bases and J lost 3 bases. Germline V gives CDR1 SGHAT, CDR2 FQNNGV. The CDR3 extends over 17 amino acids. The CDR3 bases are TGTGCCAGCAGCTTAGACCGACTAGCGGGGGATACAGATACGCAGTATTTT. Translating it yields CASSLDRLAGDTDTQYF.

This clonotype was recorded at least ten times. This chain connects TRBV11-2 to TRBJ2-3; TRBD1 might be the D (5 bases). The V gene lost 6 bases and the J gene lost 2 bases, with 15 bases spanning the gap. CDR3 size: 15 residues. Germline lookup yields CDR1 SGHAT and CDR2 FQNNGV. This CDR3 is CASRGLRVHTDTQYF. The CDR3 DNA is TGTGCCAGCAGGGGTCTCAGGGTCCACACAGATACGCAGTATTTT. The full variable domain, in which reference TRBV11-2 and TRBJ2-3 provide the parts outside the CDR3, is EAGVAQSPRYKIIEKRQSVAFWCNPISGHATLYWYQQILGQGPKLLIQFQNNGVVDDSQLPKDRFSAERLKGVDSTLKIQPAKLEDSAVYLCASRGLRVHTDTQYFGPGTRLTVL.

This clonotype has a handful of counts. The genes are TRBV6-5 and TRBJ2-5, with 12 bases lining up with TRBD2. J gave up 5 bases and V 2 bases, and 6 bases lay outside the gene matches. This CDR3 contains 16 residues. CDR1 is MNHEY, CDR2 SVGAGI, per germline. The CDR3 sequence: CASSYRTSGTGETQYF. The CDR3 coding sequence is TGTGCCAGCAGTTACCGGACTAGCGGGACAGGGGAGACCCAGTACTTC.

In its sample, this clonotype was seen a few times. This chain links TRBV18 with TRBJ1-1; no firm D call. The V gene's germline CDR1 is KGHSH and CDR2 LQKENI. The V gene lost 0 bases and the J gene lost 4 bases, with 6 bases spanning the gap. This CDR3 comprises 13 residues. DNA of the CDR3: TGTGCCAGCTCACCACCTACGGGCACTGAAGCTTTCTTT. It translates to CASSPPTGTEAFF.

This clonotype has ten or more counts. The chain couples TRBV15 to TRBJ2-7; no reliable D call. CDR3 length: 15 amino acids. The V end lost 4 bases, the J end lost 6 bases, and 19 bases lay between the germline ends. Germline CDR1 is LNHNV and CDR2 is YYDKDF (reference sequence). The CDR3 protein is CATSKTYGKLTEQYF. The CDR3 DNA is TGTGCCACCAGCAAAACTTATGGCAAGTTAACCGAGCAGTACTTC. Together with reference TRBV15 and TRBJ2-7, the CDR3 gives the full variable domain: DAMVIQNPRYQVTQFGKPVTLSCSQTLNHNVMYWYQQKSSQAPKLLFHYYDKDFNNEADTPDNFQSRRPNTSFCFLDIRSPGLGDTAMYLCATSKTYGKLTEQYFGPGTRLTVT.

The V call is TRBV15, the J call TRBJ1-1; unclear D gene. Germline V gene lookup returns CDR1 LNHNV and CDR2 YYDKDF (reference sequence). This CDR3 spans 14 amino acids. Trimming removed 3 bases at V and 4 bases at J, with 12 bases between. The CDR3 region is CATSRPDRATEAFF. The DNA of the CDR3 is TGTGCCACCAGCAGGCCGGATCGGGCCACTGAAGCTTTCTTT. Drawing the rest from reference TRBV15 and TRBJ1-1, the complete variable domain is DAMVIQNPRYQVTQFGKPVTLSCSQTLNHNVMYWYQQKSSQAPKLLFHYYDKDFNNEADTPDNFQSRRPNTSFCFLDIRSPGLGDTAMYLCATSRPDRATEAFFGQGTRLTVV.

This clonotype was recorded a few times. The J gene is TRBJ2-7, the V gene TRBV6-2 or TRBV6-3; tentative D call: TRBD2 (6 bases). Trimming took 7 bases from V and 2 from J, leaving 15 bases between them. There are 14 residues in the CDR3. Germline assignment: CDR1 MNHEY and CDR2 SVGEGT. CDR3 nucleotides: TGTGCCAGCAAACACCGGGGAGGTGCCTACGAGCAGTACGTC. Translated: CASKHRGGAYEQYV.

This clonotype was recorded many times. This chain links TRBV12-3 or TRBV12-4 with TRBJ1-6, with TRBD1 matching over 8 bases. V was clipped by 6 bases and J by 8 bases; unmatched bases: 3. CDR3 size: 13 residues. The CDR3 loop reads CASREQGDSPLHF. In nucleotides, the CDR3 is TGTGCCAGCAGGGAACAGGGGGATTCACCCCTCCACTTT.

Ten or more counts support this clonotype. The V call is TRBV12-3 or TRBV12-4, the J call TRBJ1-3; D is uncertain. V was clipped by 5 bases and J by 0 bases, with 17 bases between them. This CDR3 spans 17 amino acids. The CDR3 region has the DNA TGTGCCAGCAGTCCCCGTTGGCGGCAGCTCTCTGGAAACACCATATATTTT. It specifies CASSPRWRQLSGNTIYF.

The chain couples TRBV11-2 to TRBJ2-1, with 11 bases fitting TRBD2. In germline, CDR1 is SGHAT, CDR2 FQNNGV. The CDR3 sequence is 17 residues long. The V gene end was trimmed by 3 bases and the J gene end by 7 bases; junction bases not matched to a gene: 11. The CDR3 loop reads CASSFPSGGRLGNEQFF. CDR3 nucleotide sequence: TGTGCCAGCAGCTTTCCTAGCGGGGGGCGACTGGGGAATGAGCAGTTCTTC.